Presented here are 12 T cell receptor beta chains from one specimen sequenced in a study of cytomegalovirus exposure and HLA in healthy donors. This PCR relied on a set of 60 Vbeta primers and 13 Jbeta primers. Sequencing used immunoSEQ multiplex PCR; TCRdb keeps in-frame clones, though not all of them. This sample lists just over 150,000 clones; its ten largest clones have roughly 1.9%. The sample was PBMCs. The receptors come from a man aged 30 to 39 in good health and CMV-seronegative.

The V call is TRBV5-1, the J call TRBJ2-1, with TRBD2 matching over 7 bases. Germline V gene sequence: CDR1 SGHRS, CDR2 YFSETQ. Losses at the gene ends were 0 bases for V and 5 bases for J; bases not matched to a gene: 11. The length of the CDR3 is 17 residues. The CDR3 sequence: CASSLAVAASGNNEQFF. DNA for the CDR3: TGCGCCAGCAGCTTGGCCGTCGCAGCTAGCGGTAACAATGAGCAGTTCTTC.

V gene TRBV18 combines with J gene TRBJ1-3; D remains unclear. The CDR3 runs to 13 residues. CDR1 and CDR2 (germline): KGHSH, LQKENI. Trimming took 6 bases from V and 3 from J, leaving 9 bases between them. The CDR3 bases are TGTGCCAGCTCTATGGGAGATGGAAACACCATATATTTT. This translates into CASSMGDGNTIYF.

V and J are TRBV5-4 and TRBJ2-2, with 8 bases identical to TRBD2. The length of the CDR3 is 18 residues. Germline values: CDR1 SGHNT, CDR2 YYREEE (reference sequence). Trimming at V came to 4 bases and at J to 5 bases, leaving 16 bases not matched to a gene. CDR3 DNA sequence: TGTGCCAGCAGCCAGGAGAGTGGAGCGGGAGTAGGTACCGGGGAGCTGTTTTTT. Translation gives CASSQESGAGVGTGELFF.

V gene TRBV10-3 combines with J gene TRBJ2-5; the match to TRBD2 covers 8 bases. In germline, CDR1 is ENHRY, CDR2 SYGVKD. CDR3 length: 13 amino acids. The J segment lost 5 bases and the V segment lost 6 bases, leaving 5 bases of the junction unmatched. The DNA for the CDR3 is TGTGCCATCAGCCTCAGCGGGAGTGAGACCCAGTACTTC. It specifies CAISLSGSETQYF.

The gene calls are TRBV27 and TRBJ2-7; 8 bases map to TRBD2. The CDR3 sequence is 14 residues long. Germline lookup yields CDR1 MNHEY and CDR2 SMNVEV (reference sequence). Trimming at V came to 6 bases and at J to 6 bases, leaving 10 bases not matched to a gene. CDR3 DNA sequence: TGTGCCAGCAGCAACTCGGGACTAGGGGTCGAGCAGTACTTC. It translates to CASSNSGLGVEQYF.

The chain has TRBV30 and TRBJ2-1; 8 nucleotides agree with TRBD2. This CDR3 comprises 14 residues. The ends lost 4 bases at V and 6 bases at J; junction bases unmatched: 8. The germline V gene encodes CDR1 GTSNPN and CDR2 SVGIG (reference sequence). This CDR3 is CAWTLGSGGNEQFF. The CDR3 DNA follows: TGTGCCTGGACCCTTGGGAGCGGGGGCAATGAGCAGTTCTTC.

This chain uses TRBV28 with TRBJ2-2; D is uncertain. This CDR3 contains 14 residues. Trimming cost V 8 bases and J 4 bases, with 14 bases left between them. The germline gives CDR1 MDHEN, CDR2 SYDVKM. CDR3 nucleotide sequence: TGTGCCAGCGGTTGGCAGGCTGGCACCGGGGAGCTGTTTTTT. Translation gives CASGWQAGTGELFF.

This chain joins TRBV14 and TRBJ2-7; possible D gene TRBD1, 6 bases. Between the trimmed V and J ends, which lost 4 bases and 3 bases, there was a span of 13 bases. Germline V gene lookup returns CDR1 SGHDN and CDR2 FVKESK. This CDR3 region has 14 residues. The CDR3 spells CASSLMTGGYEQYF. The CDR3, as DNA: TGTGCCAGCAGCCTAATGACAGGTGGCTACGAGCAGTACTTC.

The chain uses TRBV6-5 and TRBJ1-2; tentatively, D is TRBD1 (5 bases). The germline CDR1 and CDR2 sequences are MNHEY and SVGAGI. With 0 bases removed from V and 2 bases from J, the gap between germline ends came to 10 bases. The CDR3 consists of 15 residues. CDR3 residues: CASSYSQGLNYGYTF. CDR3 coding DNA: TGTGCCAGCAGTTACTCTCAGGGTCTGAACTATGGCTACACCTTC.

The chain combines TRBV7-2 with TRBJ2-5, with D unresolved. The better agreement between TRBJ2-7 and the DNA end casts doubt on the J call. The germline gives CDR1 SGHTA, CDR2 FQGNSA. CDR3 size: 12 residues. CDR3 region: CASSLMGSEQYF. The DNA for the CDR3 is TGTGCCAGCAGCTTAATGGGTAGCGAGCAGTACTTC.

The rearrangement joins TRBV29-1 to TRBJ1-3, with D hard to call. The CDR3 sequence is 12 residues long. Trimming removed 7 bases from V and 2 bases from J, with 9 bases in between. The germline gives CDR1 SQVTM, CDR2 ANQGSEA. DNA for the CDR3: TGCAGCGCCTGGGAGGCTGGAAACACCATATATTTT. Its translation is CSAWEAGNTIYF.

As concerns this clone: At one end the junction does not follow the germline gene, possibly because of a read error. This sequence joins TRBV29-1 and TRBJ1-2, with D maybe TRBD1 (6 bases). This CDR3 is built from 13 residues. Per the germline V gene, CDR1 is SQVTM and CDR2 is ANQGSEA. This CDR3 is CSVEGTAIYGYAF. The CDR3 nucleotides read TGCAGCGTTGAAGGGACAGCAATCTATGGCTACGCCTTC.